This is a list of T cell receptor beta chains from one sample in a study of cytomegalovirus exposure and HLA in healthy donors. Here immunoSEQ multiplex PCR was the method, and the copy in TCRdb shows in-frame clones only, minus some. The sample shows approximately 150,000 clones, 60% to 80% of them seen only once. The material sequenced was PBMCs. The receptors derive from a man between 18 and 35 years old in good health and CMV-seropositive. Both conserved end residues are part of each CDR3. Fields, in order: J gene, clone size, CDR3 length, V gene, D gene, CDR3 DNA, CDR3 protein. The D gene is left open where the match is weak. Clone sizes are given selectively: once, few, many, or a class where the clone is expanded.

TRBJ2-7,.,13,TRBV6-1,.,TGTGCCAGCAGTTCCCGACAGGCCTACGAGCAGTACTTC,CASSSRQAYEQYF
TRBJ2-1,.,17,TRBV7-9,TRBD2,TGTGCCAGCAGCTCAATCAAAACGACTAGCGGGGAAGTTGAGCAGTTCTTC,CASSSIKTTSGEVEQFF
TRBJ2-1,.,17,TRBV18,TRBD2,TGTGCCAGCTCACCACCGAATAGCGGGGGCTCCTACAATGAGCAGTTCTTC,CASSPPNSGGSYNEQFF
TRBJ2-4,.,16,TRBV5-6,TRBD1,TGTGCCAGCAGCTTTTGGACAGGGCACATAGAAAACATTCAGTACTTC,CASSFWTGHIENIQYF
TRBJ2-5,.,13,TRBV6-5,.,TGTGCCAGCAGCTTGACGGAGTCGGAGACCCAGTACTTC,CASSLTESETQYF
TRBJ2-3,.,16,TRBV5-1,TRBD2,TGCGCCAGCAGCTTGGTGGGGACTAGCGGGGCAGATACGCAGTATTTT,CASSLVGTSGADTQYF
TRBJ1-4,.,15,TRBV6-5,TRBD1,TGTGCCAGCAGTTACTCGGGACAGGGGTACGAAAAACTGTTTTTT,CASSYSGQGYEKLFF
TRBJ2-3,.,16,TRBV18,TRBD2,TGTGCCAGCTCACCCCGAACTAGCGGGATCACAGATACGCAGTATTTT,CASSPRTSGITDTQYF
TRBJ2-1,.,17,TRBV5-1,TRBD2,TGCGCCAGCAGCTTGGACCCGGGACTAGCGGTTTACAATGAGCAGTTCTTC,CASSLDPGLAVYNEQFF
TRBJ2-2,.,15,TRBV18,TRBD1,TGTGCCAGCTCATCGGGACAGGCCCCCACCGGGGAGCTGTTTTTT,CASSSGQAPTGELFF
TRBJ2-1,.,12,TRBV29-1,.,TGCAGCGTTGATTGGGGGACCGGGAGGCAGTTCTTC,CSVDWGTGRQFF
TRBJ2-7,.,16,TRBV9,TRBD1,TGTGCCAGCAGCAAGACAGGGGGCTCACGGACCTACGAGCAGTACTTC,CASSKTGGSRTYEQYF
TRBJ2-3,.,16,TRBV15,TRBD2,TGTGCCACCAGCAGACGACTAGCGGGAGACACAGATACGCAGTATTTT,CATSRRLAGDTDTQYF
TRBJ1-2,once,15,TRBV7-9,.,TGTGCCAGCAGCCCCATTGGGGCGGGGATCTATGGCTACACCTTC,CASSPIGAGIYGYTF
TRBJ2-1,few,14,TRBV7-8,.,TGTGCCAGCAGCAATGGAGATATAAGGAGTGAGCAGTTCTTC,CASSNGDIRSEQFF